The sequence of this T cell receptor (beta chain) was determined in a study of blood T cell repertoires in COVID-19. This clone was counted once. Trimming removed 5 bases from V and 1 base from J; junction bases left unmatched: 13. The V gene's germline CDR1 is SGHAT and CDR2 FQNNGV. This CDR3 contains 19 residues. Profiled with immunoSEQ multiplex PCR; TCRdb holds only in-frame clones, not every one. The sample records about 140,000 clones, more than 75% being singletons. V gene TRBV11-2 combines with J gene TRBJ1-6; 8 bases align to TRBD1. The source material was peripheral blood. The TCR originated in a woman aged 40 to 49 with acute or convalescent COVID-19. The CDR3 region is CASSPYTGQGRSYNSPLHF. CDR3 bases: TGTGCCAGCAGCCCATATACCGGACAGGGACGGTCCTATAATTCACCCCTCCACTTT.